The 29 T cell receptor beta chains listed next were all sequenced from one sample in a study of T cell clonality in common variable immunodeficiency. The method was immunoSEQ multiplex PCR; TCRdb's version includes in-frame clones alone and lacks a portion of them. The sample holds approximately 81,000 clones, and no clone turns up only once. Specimen: peripheral blood mononuclear cells. The receptors derive from a person aged 18 to 70 in good health.

There are many counts of this clone. From the germline J gene comes the end of the CDR3, since the read stops 3 residues before it. The chain recombines TRBV10-1 with TRBJ2-7, with a weak D call TRBD1 (6 bases). Germline V gives CDR1 WNHNN, CDR2 SYGVQD (reference sequence). V dropped 6 bases and J dropped 2 bases, with 11 bases sitting between them. This CDR3 is 13 amino acids long. CDR3 DNA, as far as it was read: TGCGCCAGCAGGGGGGACAACGCCTACGAG. Its translation is CASRGDNAYE. The CDR3 in its entirety is CASRGDNAYEQYF.

Many counts were recorded for this clone. The read stops 3 residues short of the end of the CDR3; the missing end is completed from the germline J gene. V and J are TRBV29-1 and TRBJ2-7; a weak D match, TRBD1 (6 bases). Trimming cost V 5 bases and J 1 base, with 12 bases left between them. The CDR3 totals 13 residues. Germline V gene lookup returns CDR1 SQVTM and CDR2 ANQGSEA. Incomplete CDR3 DNA: TGCAGCGTTACAACAGGGATGTCCTACGAG. Protein: CSVTTGMSYE. The complete CDR3 reads CSVTTGMSYEQYF.

In this sample, this clone turned up many times. The CDR3 goes on 3 residues after the read ends, and that part is filled in from the germline J gene. V and J are TRBV7-3 and TRBJ1-1; D not certain. Germline CDR1 reads SGHTA; CDR2 reads FQGTGA. There are 15 residues in the CDR3. The ends were cut back, 5 bases at V and 0 bases at J, with 13 bases in the middle. The CDR3 DNA, read in part, is TGTGCCAGCAGCCCCCATTCCGCGATGAACACTGAA. This encodes CASSPHSAMNTE. The CDR3 as a whole reads CASSPHSAMNTEAFF.

This clone occurred many times. The read stops 3 residues short of the end of the CDR3; the missing end is completed from the germline J gene. The chain employs TRBV5-1 and TRBJ2-2; 12 positions agree with TRBD1. Germline-derived CDR1 and CDR2 are SGHRS and YFSETQ. Unmatched junction bases numbered 6, after V lost 4 bases and J lost 2 bases. CDR3 length: 17 residues. CDR3 sequence reads: CASSAGTGGSNTGELFF. The sequenced CDR3 bases are TGCGCCAGCAGCGCCGGGACAGGGGGCTCTAACACCGGGGAG.

This clone has ten or more counts. The read terminates 3 residues before the CDR3 end, so the remaining end is supplied by the germline J gene. J is TRBJ2-7 and V is TRBV5-4; D unclear. In germline, CDR1 is SGHNT, CDR2 YYREEE (reference sequence). V lost 2 bases and J lost 5, with 5 bases in between. The CDR3 loop spans 11 amino acids. The sequenced part of the CDR3 DNA is TGTGCCAGCAGCTTAGCCGACGAG. Protein: CASSLADE. The whole CDR3 protein is CASSLADEQYF.

This clone showed up many times. The sequence runs out 3 residues before the end of the CDR3; the remainder is reconstructed from the germline J gene. The genes are TRBV5-1 and TRBJ2-3, with 10 positions matching TRBD1. Per the germline V gene, CDR1 is SGHRS and CDR2 is YFSETQ. Trimming at V came to 4 bases and at J to 5 bases, leaving 7 bases not matched to a gene. The CDR3 totals 15 residues. The CDR3 DNA, read in part, is TGCGCCAGCAGCACCCGGGACAGGGGTATAGATACG. Translation: CASSTRDRGIDT. The CDR3 in its entirety is CASSTRDRGIDTQYF.

This clone has ten or more counts. The sequence runs out 3 residues before the end of the CDR3; the remainder is reconstructed from the germline J gene. The rearrangement links TRBV5-1 to TRBJ2-1; 9 positions agree with TRBD2. The CDR3 extends over 18 amino acids. Germline assignment: CDR1 SGHRS and CDR2 YFSETQ. J was trimmed by 2 bases and V by 6 bases; bases with no gene match: 15. The CDR3 loop reads CASNAGSASGTTYNEQFF. The DNA read from the CDR3 is TGCGCCAGCAACGCTGGGAGCGCTAGCGGGACCACCTACAATGAG.

This clone was found many times. The observed sequence ends 3 residues before the CDR3 terminus, with the missing tail filled in from the germline J gene. This chain joins TRBV30 and TRBJ2-2, with D possibly TRBD1 on 5 matching bases. Looked up from germline, CDR1 is GTSNPN and CDR2 is SVGIG (reference sequence). The ends were cut back, 0 bases at V and 5 bases at J, with 13 bases in the middle. The CDR3 loop spans 15 amino acids. Partial CDR3 DNA: TGTGCCTGGAGTGTCGGGCAGGGAAGGACCGGGGAG. Protein: CAWSVGQGRTGE. The full CDR3 reads CAWSVGQGRTGELFF.

There are many counts of this clone. Read sequence stops 3 residues before the CDR3 end, and the germline J gene provides the missing end. This chain links TRBV7-3 with TRBJ2-3; 7 bases are shared with TRBD2. The J segment lost 4 bases and the V segment lost 4 bases, leaving 8 bases of the junction unmatched. This CDR3 region has 15 residues. Germline V gives CDR1 SGHTA, CDR2 FQGTGA. CDR3: CASSSELASADTQYF. The DNA read from the CDR3 is TGTGCCAGCAGCTCCGAACTAGCGTCGGCAGATACG.

This clone was picked up many times. The read stops 3 residues short of the end of the CDR3; the missing end is completed from the germline J gene. The chain is built from TRBV13 and TRBJ1-1, with a possible D match to TRBD1 (5 bases). The CDR3 covers 17 residues. With 5 bases removed from V and 2 bases from J, the gap between germline ends came to 21 bases. The germline V gene has CDR1 PRHDT and CDR2 FYEKMQ (reference sequence). CDR3 DNA, as far as it was read: TGTGCCAGCAGCCCCGGGTGGAGGGGAGCGCGTAACACTGAA. Amino acids: CASSPGWRGARNTE. The whole CDR3 region reads CASSPGWRGARNTEAFF.

This clone has ten or more counts. Read coverage stops 3 residues before the CDR3 terminus; the germline J gene supplies the remainder. The chain combines TRBV7-9 with TRBJ2-7; a possible D gene is TRBD1 (6 bases). Trimming stripped 1 base from V and 5 bases from J, with 15 bases between. The CDR3 is 15 amino acids. Germline values: CDR1 SEHNR, CDR2 FQNEAQ (reference sequence). CDR3 residues: CASSLGTGGGDEQYF. The part of the CDR3 DNA that was read is TGTGCCAGCAGCTTAGGAACTGGGGGCGGCGACGAG.

This clone appeared many times. The missing CDR3 end, 3 residues past where the read stops, is filled in from the germline J gene. V gene TRBV20-1 combines with J gene TRBJ1-1; D perhaps matches TRBD1 (6 bases). The germline gives CDR1 DFQATT, CDR2 SNEGSKA (reference sequence). Trimming stripped 6 bases from V and 5 bases from J, with 10 bases between. The CDR3 length is 11 residues. The DNA read from the CDR3 is TGCAGTGCACGACAGGCGACTGAA. Encoded protein: CSARQATE. The CDR3 in full is CSARQATEAFF.

This clone was seen ten or more times. The read gets to within 3 residues of the CDR3 end, and the germline J gene fills in the rest. This chain connects TRBV10-3 to TRBJ2-1; D gene uncertain. The ends were cut back, 3 bases at V and 1 base at J, with 10 bases in the middle. Per germline, CDR1 ENHRY and CDR2 SYGVKD. There are 15 residues in the CDR3. CDR3 protein: CAISEEPRSYNEQFF. The part of the CDR3 DNA that was read is TGTGCCATCAGTGAAGAGCCCAGGTCCTACAATGAG.

This clone was recorded many times. The read is 3 residues too short to cover the CDR3 end, so that end is filled in from the germline J gene. V gene TRBV5-1 combines with J gene TRBJ1-1, with D possibly being TRBD1 (6 bases). V was trimmed by 4 bases and J by 3 bases, leaving 10 bases between them. CDR1 is SGHRS and CDR2 is YFSETQ in the germline V gene. The CDR3 is made up of 13 amino acids. The CDR3 here is CASSRTADTEAFF. The CDR3 DNA, read in part, is TGCGCCAGCAGCCGGACAGCGGACACTGAA.

This clone came up many times. The CDR3 is cut off 3 residues early in the read; its end comes from the germline J gene. The V and J genes are TRBV10-3 and TRBJ2-5; perhaps TRBD1 as D (5 bases). The CDR3 spans 16 residues. Germline assignment: CDR1 ENHRY and CDR2 SYGVKD. The V end lost 8 bases, the J end lost 0 bases, and 19 bases lay between the germline ends. The CDR3 loop is CAISGTGDSYQETQYF. CDR3 DNA (partial): TGTGCCATCTCTGGCACAGGCGACAGTTACCAAGAGACC.

This clone was counted many times. Read coverage stops 3 residues before the CDR3 terminus; the germline J gene supplies the remainder. The genes are TRBV28 and TRBJ1-2; perhaps TRBD1 as D (6 bases). Per the germline V gene, CDR1 is MDHEN and CDR2 is SYDVKM. There are 14 residues in the CDR3. V was clipped by 9 bases and J by 0 bases, with 14 bases between them. The CDR3 here is CASLQQGSNYGYTF. Partial CDR3 DNA: TGTGCCAGTCTACAACAGGGTTCTAACTATGGC.

Many counts were recorded for this clone. The CDR3 extends 3 residues past the end of the read, so its final part is completed from the germline J gene. The rearrangement links TRBV5-1 to TRBJ2-7; possible D gene TRBD1, 7 bases. The CDR3 has 16 residues. The germline V and J ends were trimmed by 0 bases and 0 bases, with 13 bases remaining between them. CDR1 SGHRS and CDR2 YFSETQ come from the germline V gene. The CDR3 sequence is CASSLGSGGLSYEQYF. Partial CDR3 DNA: TGCGCCAGCAGCTTGGGGTCAGGGGGACTCTCCTACGAG.

The sample holds many counts of this clone. The CDR3 is cut off 3 residues early in the read; its end comes from the germline J gene. This sequence joins TRBV7-2 and TRBJ2-5, with 10 bases matching TRBD2. The length of the CDR3 is 14 residues. Germline V gene lookup returns CDR1 SGHTA and CDR2 FQGNSA. Trimming cost V 4 bases and J 5 bases; bases outside gene matches: 4. The chain's CDR3 is CASSSTTSGETQYF. CDR3 bases read: TGTGCCAGCAGCTCAACGACTAGCGGGGAGACC.

The sample holds many counts of this clone. Partial CDR3 DNA: TGTGCCAGCAGCCTCGGTGGGACTAGCGACTACGAG. Protein: CASSLGGTSDYE. The full CDR3 sequence reads CASSLGGTSDYEQYF. The gene calls are TRBV7-6 and TRBJ2-7, with 10 bases matching TRBD2. The read is 3 residues too short to cover the CDR3 end, so that end is filled in from the germline J gene. V was pared by 5 bases and J by 3 bases, with 7 bases of the junction left unmatched. Germline CDR1 SGHVS, CDR2 FNYEAQ. The CDR3 has 15 amino acids.

This clone was recorded at least ten times. The CDR3 loop reads CASGHQETQYF. The sequenced part of the CDR3 DNA is TGTGCCAGCGGGCACCAAGAGACC. The chain employs TRBV7-2 and TRBJ2-5; no clear D. Read sequence stops 3 residues before the CDR3 end, and the germline J gene provides the missing end. V dropped 8 bases and J dropped 0 bases, with 4 bases sitting between them. This CDR3 region has 11 residues. Germline V gives CDR1 SGHTA, CDR2 FQGNSA.

The table lists this clone with many counts. The CDR3 is cut off 3 residues early in the read; its end comes from the germline J gene. V usage is TRBV7-3 and J usage is TRBJ1-2; maybe TRBD1 (5 bases). Germline CDR1 reads SGHTA; CDR2 reads FQGTGA. Trimming took off 5 bases at V and 4 bases at J, with 14 bases between the two ends. The CDR3 contains 14 residues. The CDR3 loop is CASSQVGGSYGYTF. CDR3 DNA, as far as it was read: TGTGCCAGCAGCCAGGTGGGGGGAAGCTATGGC.

The sample holds many counts of this clone. The sequence runs out 3 residues before the end of the CDR3; the remainder is reconstructed from the germline J gene. J is TRBJ2-7 and V is TRBV18, with TRBD1 identical over 9 bases. The CDR3 contains 17 residues. The V gene's germline CDR1 is KGHSH and CDR2 LQKENI. The V and J ends lost 2 bases and 2 bases, in that order; junction bases with no gene match: 10. CDR3 DNA, as far as it was read: TGTGCCAGCTCACCAGTGACCCCCGGGACAGGGACCTACGAG. Protein: CASSPVTPGTGTYE. In full, the CDR3 reads CASSPVTPGTGTYEQYF.

At least ten counts were recorded for this clone. The read falls 3 residues short of the CDR3 end, and the missing part is taken from the germline J gene. The chain carries TRBV5-5 and TRBJ2-7; TRBD2 matches 10 bases. Germline CDR1 and CDR2: SGHKS and YYEKEE (reference sequence). The CDR3 has 15 residues. The ends lost 4 bases at V and 6 bases at J; junction bases unmatched: 10. The CDR3 reads CASSTTSGVSLEQYF. CDR3 DNA, as far as it was read: TGTGCCAGCAGCACAACTAGCGGGGTATCGCTCGAG. The whole variable domain, filled in from reference TRBV5-5 and TRBJ2-7, reads DAGVTQSPTHLIKTRGQQVTLRCSPISGHKSVSWYQQVLGQGPQFIFQYYEKEERGRGNFPDRFSARQFPNYSSELNVNALLLGDSALYLCASSTTSGVSLEQYFGPGTRLTVT.

This clone has just a few counts. At one boundary the junction diverges from the germline segment, which might be a read error. The read gets to within 3 residues of the CDR3 end, and the germline J gene fills in the rest. Distinct nucleotide sequences in the sample also encode this CDR3. The chain recombines TRBV30 with TRBJ2-6; tentative D call: TRBD1 (6 bases). The CDR3 totals 18 residues. Germline V gene sequence: CDR1 GTSNPN, CDR2 SVGIG (reference sequence). The CDR3 DNA, read in part, is TGCGCCTGGGGGACGACAGGCCCTGGGGTCTCTGGGGCCAACGTC. Encoded protein: CAWGTTGPGVSGANV. The CDR3 in its entirety is CAWGTTGPGVSGANVLTF. The complete variable domain, with remaining parts taken from reference TRBV30 and TRBJ2-6, reads SQTIHQWPATLVQPVGSPLSLECTVEGTSNPNLYWYRQAAGRGLQLLFYSVGIGQISSEVPQNLSASRPQDRQFILSSKKLLLSDSGFYLCAWGTTGPGVSGANVLTFGAGSRLTVL.

This clone was counted at least ten times. The CDR3 extends 3 residues past the end of the read, so its final part is completed from the germline J gene. This chain uses TRBV19 with TRBJ2-2, with TRBD2 identical over 7 bases. The CDR3 contains 15 residues. The J segment lost 7 bases and the V segment lost 6 bases, leaving 11 bases of the junction unmatched. Germline CDR1 and CDR2: LNHDA and SQIVND (reference sequence). This CDR3 is CASRPPRGEGGELFF. The DNA read from the CDR3 is TGTGCCAGTAGACCCCCTCGGGGGGAAGGCGGGGAG.

In this sample, this clone turned up many times. CDR3 in amino acids: CASSPGTSGETQYF. The DNA read from the CDR3 is TGTGCCAGCTCACCCGGGACTAGCGGAGAGACC. This chain connects TRBV18 to TRBJ2-5, with 11 positions matching TRBD2. The read stops 3 residues short of the end of the CDR3; the missing end is completed from the germline J gene. The V gene end was trimmed by 3 bases and the J gene end by 4 bases; junction bases not matched to a gene: 1. Per the germline V gene, CDR1 is KGHSH and CDR2 is LQKENI. CDR3 length: 14 residues.

This clone appeared many times. The CDR3 goes on 3 residues after the read ends, and that part is filled in from the germline J gene. This chain links TRBV5-1 with TRBJ2-7; weak D call: TRBD1 (6 bases). Germline V gene sequence: CDR1 SGHRS, CDR2 YFSETQ. The CDR3 spans 17 residues. Trimming took off 4 bases at V and 4 bases at J, with 24 bases between the two ends. The sequenced CDR3 bases are TGCGCCAGCAGCCCTCAATGGACAGCTTGGGAGACTTACGAG. Its translation: CASSPQWTAWETYE. The full CDR3 sequence reads CASSPQWTAWETYEQYF.

This clone was counted at least ten times. Read data end 3 residues before the CDR3 end; the end is taken from the germline J gene. The rearrangement joins TRBV20-1 to TRBJ2-1, with D perhaps matching TRBD2 (5 bases). V lost 4 bases and J lost 8, with 15 bases in between. This CDR3 is 13 amino acids long. CDR1 is DFQATT, CDR2 SNEGSKA, per germline (reference sequence). CDR3 bases read: TGCAGTGCTATTTGGCCCTCCGGGGATGAG. Protein product: CSAIWPSGDE. The complete CDR3 sequence is CSAIWPSGDEQFF.

This clone has ten or more counts. Read coverage stops 3 residues before the CDR3 terminus; the germline J gene supplies the remainder. This chain uses TRBV19 with TRBJ1-5; TRBD1 aligns across 9 bases. The CDR3 has 17 amino acids. Trimming at V came to 2 bases and at J to 5 bases, leaving 10 bases not matched to a gene. Per the germline V gene, CDR1 is LNHDA and CDR2 is SQIVND (reference sequence). The CDR3 bases that were read are TGTGCCAGTAGTATAAATCTTCGGACAGGGGATCATCAGCCC. Translated: CASSINLRTGDHQP. The CDR3 as a whole reads CASSINLRTGDHQPQHF.